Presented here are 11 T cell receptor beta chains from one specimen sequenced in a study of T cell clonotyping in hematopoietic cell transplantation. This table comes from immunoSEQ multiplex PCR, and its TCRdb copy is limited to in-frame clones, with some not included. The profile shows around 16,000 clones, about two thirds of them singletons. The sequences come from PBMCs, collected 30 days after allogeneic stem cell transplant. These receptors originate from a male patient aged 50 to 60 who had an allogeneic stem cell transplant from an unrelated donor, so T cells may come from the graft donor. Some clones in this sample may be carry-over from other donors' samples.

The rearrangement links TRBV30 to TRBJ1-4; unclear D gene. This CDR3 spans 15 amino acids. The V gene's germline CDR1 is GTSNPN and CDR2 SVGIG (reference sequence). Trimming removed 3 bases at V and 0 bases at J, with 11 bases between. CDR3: CAWSRRSATNEKLFF. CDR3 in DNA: TGTGCCTGGAGCCGGCGGTCAGCAACTAATGAAAAACTGTTTTTT.

The CDR3, as DNA: TGTGCCAGCAGTTTAGCGCTTAGCTCCTACGAGCAGTACTTC. This codes for CASSLALSSYEQYF. The chain uses TRBV6-5 and TRBJ2-7, with D maybe TRBD2 (5 bases). This CDR3 has 14 amino acids. The V and J ends lost 4 bases and 0 bases respectively, with 10 bases between them. Germline V CDR1 and CDR2: MNHEY, SVGAGI.

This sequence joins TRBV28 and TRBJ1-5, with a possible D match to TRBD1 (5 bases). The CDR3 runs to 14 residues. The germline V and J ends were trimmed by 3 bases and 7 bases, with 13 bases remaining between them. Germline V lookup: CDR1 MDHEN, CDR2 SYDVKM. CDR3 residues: CASSFWQGGQPQHF. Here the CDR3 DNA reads TGTGCCAGCAGTTTCTGGCAGGGTGGCCAGCCCCAGCATTTT.

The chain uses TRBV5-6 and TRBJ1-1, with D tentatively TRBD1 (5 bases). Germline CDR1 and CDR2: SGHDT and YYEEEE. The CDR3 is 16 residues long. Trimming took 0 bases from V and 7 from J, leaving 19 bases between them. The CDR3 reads CASSLAYGTAHREAFF. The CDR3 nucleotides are TGTGCCAGCAGCTTGGCATACGGGACCGCACACCGTGAAGCTTTCTTT.

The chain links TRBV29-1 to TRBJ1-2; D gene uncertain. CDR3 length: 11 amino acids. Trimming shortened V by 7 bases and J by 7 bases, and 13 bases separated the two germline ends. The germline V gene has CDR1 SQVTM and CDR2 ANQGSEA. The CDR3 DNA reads TGCAGCGACCTGGTGGGATCTGGCTACACCTTC. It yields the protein CSDLVGSGYTF.

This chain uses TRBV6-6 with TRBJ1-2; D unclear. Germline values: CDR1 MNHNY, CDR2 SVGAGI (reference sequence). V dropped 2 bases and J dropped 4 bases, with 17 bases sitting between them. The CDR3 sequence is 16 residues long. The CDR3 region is CASSYEGGRKSYGYTF. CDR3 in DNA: TGTGCCAGCAGTTACGAGGGAGGCAGGAAGAGCTATGGCTACACCTTC.

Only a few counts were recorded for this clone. The CDR3 nucleotides are TGTGCCAGCAGTGACCCAGCGGATAGCAATCAGCCCCAGCATTTT. This gives the protein CASSDPADSNQPQHF. The chain joins TRBV25-1 to TRBJ1-5; D gene ambiguous. Trimming removed 3 bases at V and 0 bases at J, with 9 bases between. The CDR3 contains 15 residues. CDR1 is MGHDK and CDR2 is SYGVNS in the germline V gene.

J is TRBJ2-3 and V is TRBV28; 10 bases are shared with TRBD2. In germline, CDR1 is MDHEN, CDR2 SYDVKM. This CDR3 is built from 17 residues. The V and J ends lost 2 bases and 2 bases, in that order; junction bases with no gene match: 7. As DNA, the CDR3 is TGTGCCAGCAGTTTAGAAGCTAGCGGGGGCACCACAGATACGCAGTATTTT. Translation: CASSLEASGGTTDTQYF.

CDR3 bases: TGTGCCAGCGGTAGCGGGAGGGCCGTCCACTTCTACGAGCAGTACTTC. Its translation: CASGSGRAVHFYEQYF. The gene calls are TRBV28 and TRBJ2-7; 11 bases line up with TRBD2. The CDR3 extends over 16 amino acids. From germline, CDR1 is MDHEN and CDR2 SYDVKM. With V trimmed by 8 bases and J by 3 bases, 12 bases remained unmatched.

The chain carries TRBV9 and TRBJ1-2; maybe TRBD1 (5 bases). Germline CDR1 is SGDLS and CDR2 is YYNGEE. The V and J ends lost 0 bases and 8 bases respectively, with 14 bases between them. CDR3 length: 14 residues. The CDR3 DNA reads TGTGCCAGCAGCGTAGAGCCGGGGGTGCAGGGCTACACCTTC. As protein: CASSVEPGVQGYTF. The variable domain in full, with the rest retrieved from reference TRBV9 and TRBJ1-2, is DSGVTQTPKHLITATGQRVTLRCSPRSGDLSVYWYQQSLDQGLQFLIQYYNGEERAKGNILERFSAQQFPDLHSELNLSSLELGDSALYFCASSVEPGVQGYTFGSGTRLTVV.

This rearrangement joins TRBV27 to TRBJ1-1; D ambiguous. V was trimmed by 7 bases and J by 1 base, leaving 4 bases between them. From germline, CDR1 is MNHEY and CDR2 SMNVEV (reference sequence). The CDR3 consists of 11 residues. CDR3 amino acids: CASKRNTEAFF. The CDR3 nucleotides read TGTGCCAGCAAACGGAACACTGAAGCTTTCTTT.